The 29 T cell receptor beta chains presented below share a single source sample, sequenced in a study of T cell repertoires in cytomegalovirus infection. TCRdb analysed the reads with MiXCR anew, one entry per CDR3 protein. The sample contains about 330,000 distinct CDR3 sequences, roughly 9.5% of which appear only once. What was sequenced was PBMCs. The receptors shown here come from a human donor in good health (CMV status not recorded). Some clones in this sample may be carry-over from other donors' samples.

This clonotype was detected ten times or more. V gene TRBV7-8 combines with J gene TRBJ2-3, with TRBD1 matching 10 bases. Germline V gene sequence: CDR1 SGHVS, CDR2 FQNEAQ. V shed 0 bases, J shed 7 bases, and the junction held 7 bases outside the gene matches. The CDR3 sequence is 16 residues long. CDR3 protein: CASSLAWTGGRNTQYF. For the CDR3, the DNA is TGTGCCAGCAGCTTAGCTTGGACAGGGGGTAGGAATACGCAGTATTTT.

This clonotype was observed at least ten times. V usage is TRBV7-2 and J usage is TRBJ2-7, with 9 bases fitting TRBD1. Germline V gives CDR1 SGHTA, CDR2 FQGNSA. V trimming: 5 bases; J trimming: 3 bases; junction bases outside the gene matches: 8. The CDR3 runs 15 residues. The CDR3 DNA sequence: TGTGCCAGCAGCCCGAGGAGGGACAGGGACTACGAGCAGTACTTC. This codes for CASSPRRDRDYEQYF.

This chain uses TRBV28 with TRBJ2-1; no firm D call. V lost 7 bases to trimming and J lost 5 bases, with 12 bases between them. CDR3 length: 13 residues. Germline-derived CDR1 and CDR2 are MDHEN and SYDVKM. The CDR3 DNA sequence: TGTGCCAGCACCCCCCGACCGCACAATGAGCAGTTCTTC. Residues: CASTPRPHNEQFF.

This clonotype was recorded many times. V usage is TRBV7-2 and J usage is TRBJ2-3, with a tentative D call TRBD2 (7 bases). Trimming took 4 bases from V and 1 from J, leaving 21 bases between them. The CDR3 is made up of 18 amino acids. Germline-derived CDR1 and CDR2 are SGHTA and FQGNSA. CDR3: CASSSFGLRGPRTDTQYF. CDR3 coding DNA: TGTGCCAGCAGCTCTTTCGGCCTGCGGGGGCCACGCACAGATACGCAGTATTTT.

In this sample, this clonotype turned up many times. The gene calls are TRBV7-2 and TRBJ2-7, with D tentatively TRBD2 (5 bases). CDR1 and CDR2 from the germline V gene are SGHTA and FQGNSA. V was cut by 3 bases and J by 1 base, with 10 bases left in between. The CDR3 sequence is 14 residues long. The CDR3 loop reads CASSFQRGSYEQYF. In nucleotides, the CDR3 is TGTGCCAGCAGCTTCCAAAGAGGGTCCTACGAGCAGTACTTC.

This clonotype was observed many times. The chain joins TRBV7-9 to TRBJ2-7; D unclear. Germline CDR1 SEHNR, CDR2 FQNEAQ (reference sequence). This CDR3 has 13 amino acids. The V and J ends lost 5 bases and 7 bases respectively, with 15 bases between them. As DNA, the CDR3 is TGTGCCAGCAGCCACCCGGACGGAAGAGAGCAGTACTTC. Translation gives CASSHPDGREQYF.

Only a few counts were recorded for this clonotype. The genes are TRBV5-4 and TRBJ1-1, with a possible D match to TRBD1 (5 bases). Trimming left V 8 bases short and J 4 bases short, with 18 bases between. CDR1 and CDR2 from the germline V gene are SGHNT and YYREEE (reference sequence). This CDR3 is 14 amino acids long. CDR3 DNA sequence: TGTGCCAGTATCCCGGCTTCCGGGGGCACTGAAGCTTTCTTT. Protein product: CASIPASGGTEAFF. Combining the CDR3 with reference TRBV5-4 and TRBJ1-1 gives the whole variable domain ETGVTQSPTHLIKTRGQQVTLRCSSQSGHNTVSWYQQALGQGPQFIFQYYREEENGRGNFPPRFSGLQFPNYSSELNVNALELDDSALYLCASIPASGGTEAFFGQGTRLTVV.

There are many counts of this clonotype. CDR3 region: CASSLVGRYEQYF. The CDR3 nucleotides read TGTGCCAGCAGCTTAGTTGGAAGATACGAGCAGTACTTC. V and J are TRBV7-2 and TRBJ2-7; D gene unclear. The CDR3 runs to 13 residues. Germline V lookup: CDR1 SGHTA, CDR2 FQGNSA. Trimming cost V 1 base and J 4 bases, with 8 bases left between them.

This clonotype was found a few times. The rearrangement uses TRBV28 and TRBJ1-4; D may be TRBD1 (5 bases). Germline values: CDR1 MDHEN, CDR2 SYDVKM. This CDR3 comprises 14 residues. The V gene lost 3 bases and the J gene lost 5 bases, with 10 bases spanning the gap. CDR3 in amino acids: CASSFSGHNEKLFF. In DNA form, the CDR3 reads TGTGCCAGCAGTTTTTCTGGACACAATGAAAAACTGTTTTTT.

This clonotype appeared many times. The CDR3 is CASSLANARNQPQHF. The DNA for the CDR3 is TGTGCCAGCAGCTTAGCAAACGCCCGCAATCAGCCCCAGCATTTT. This rearrangement joins TRBV7-2 to TRBJ1-5, with D unresolved. The CDR3 length is 15 residues. With 0 bases removed from V and 2 bases from J, the gap between germline ends came to 8 bases. CDR1 is SGHTA, CDR2 FQGNSA, per germline.

This sequence joins TRBV6-1 and TRBJ2-1, with TRBD2 matching over 10 bases. V dropped 5 bases and J dropped 3; count of bases not matched to a gene: 7. The germline V gene has CDR1 MNHNS and CDR2 SASEGT. The CDR3 loop spans 16 amino acids. The CDR3 reads CASSTIAGGLYNEQFF. Here the CDR3 DNA reads TGTGCCAGCAGTACTATAGCGGGAGGCCTCTACAATGAGCAGTTCTTC.

The rearrangement uses TRBV13 and TRBJ1-2; 7 bases are a match to TRBD1. Germline trimming cut 3 bases from V and 2 bases from J; bases unmatched to any gene: 6. The CDR3 covers 15 residues. Germline V CDR1 and CDR2: PRHDT, FYEKMQ (reference sequence). CDR3 loop: CASSFQGVENYGYTF. DNA for the CDR3: TGTGCCAGCAGCTTTCAGGGGGTGGAGAACTATGGCTACACCTTC.

This clonotype turned up a few times. The rearrangement links TRBV20-1 to TRBJ2-1, with D hard to call. CDR3 length equals 14 residues. Germline assignment: CDR1 DFQATT and CDR2 SNEGSKA (reference sequence). V was pared by 3 bases and J by 8 bases, with 17 bases between. The CDR3 bases are TGCAGTGCTAGGCAGGCAAGGGATTTAGATGAGCAGTTCTTC. Protein product: CSARQARDLDEQFF.

This clonotype has ten or more counts. CDR3 nucleotide sequence: TGTGCCAGCAGTTACTCGAGGATGCGAGTCTTCGGGGGCTACACCTTC. It translates to CASSYSRMRVFGGYTF. The rearrangement joins TRBV6-2 or TRBV6-3 to TRBJ1-2; D is undetermined. Germline V gene data show CDR1 as MNHEY and CDR2 as SVGEGT. Trimming took 0 bases from V and 8 from J, leaving 19 bases between them. The length of the CDR3 is 16 residues.

The CDR3 spells CASSNRGHRSNQPQHF. In DNA form, the CDR3 reads TGTGCCAGTAGTAACAGGGGGCACAGGAGCAATCAGCCCCAGCATTTT. The chain couples TRBV19 to TRBJ1-5; TRBD1 matches at 9 bases. The CDR3 spans 16 residues. The trim removed 4 bases at V and 1 base at J, leaving 5 bases unmatched. Germline V gene sequence: CDR1 LNHDA, CDR2 SQIVND (reference sequence).

This clonotype was counted many times. CDR3 loop: CASRQTQGDEQFF. The DNA of the CDR3 is TGTGCCAGCAGGCAAACCCAGGGAGATGAGCAGTTCTTC. This chain links TRBV7-9 with TRBJ2-1; the D call may be TRBD1 or TRBD2 (5 bases each). CDR3 length: 13 amino acids. Trimming shortened V by 6 bases and J by 8 bases, and 14 bases separated the two germline ends. Per the germline V gene, CDR1 is SEHNR and CDR2 is FQNEAQ (reference sequence).

Notes on this clonotype: A much bigger clone sits one base away, suggesting this may be a read error. The chain combines TRBV7-2 with TRBJ1-2, with 9 bases lining up with TRBD1. The germline gives CDR1 SGHTA, CDR2 FQGNSA. This CDR3 has 14 amino acids. The chain's CDR3 is CASSPRDRVYGHTF. In nucleotides, the CDR3 is TGTGCCAGCAGCCCACGGGACAGGGTATATGGCCACACCTTC.

This sequence joins TRBV7-4 and TRBJ1-1; D may be TRBD1 (5 bases). The V end was cut by 7 bases, the J end by 6 bases, with 15 bases between. In germline, CDR1 is SGHVT, CDR2 SQSDAQ. There are 13 residues in the CDR3. In DNA, the CDR3 is TGTGCCAGCACCCAAAGGGAGGGGTCTGAAGCTTTCTTT. Protein product: CASTQREGSEAFF. Together with reference TRBV7-4 and TRBJ1-1, the CDR3 gives the full variable domain: GAGVSQSPRYKVAKRGRDVALRCDSISGHVTLYWYRQTLGQGSEVLTYSQSDAQRDKSGRPSGRFSAERPERSVSTLKIQRTEQGDSAVYLCASTQREGSEAFFGQGTRLTVV.

Many counts were recorded for this clonotype. The genes are TRBV7-9 and TRBJ2-5; perhaps TRBD2 as D (6 bases). The germline V and J ends were trimmed by 5 bases and 3 bases, with 19 bases remaining between them. Germline CDR1 SEHNR, CDR2 FQNEAQ (reference sequence). The CDR3 consists of 16 residues. This CDR3 reads CASSAAAGPLKETQYF. DNA for the CDR3: TGTGCCAGCAGCGCAGCGGCGGGGCCACTTAAAGAGACCCAGTACTTC.

This clonotype occurred many times. The chain's CDR3 is CASSLVDNLLPGYTF. CDR3 nucleotide sequence: TGTGCCAGCAGCTTAGTGGACAATCTCCTTCCTGGCTACACCTTC. The chain links TRBV7-2 to TRBJ1-2, with D perhaps matching TRBD1 (5 bases). CDR3 size: 15 residues. Germline V gene sequence: CDR1 SGHTA, CDR2 FQGNSA. V shed 1 base and J shed 7 bases, with 16 bases lying between them.

This clonotype was observed many times. This chain joins TRBV28 and TRBJ1-3, with 7 bases lining up with TRBD1. Germline trimming cut 6 bases from V and 2 bases from J; bases unmatched to any gene: 1. Germline V lookup: CDR1 MDHEN, CDR2 SYDVKM. The CDR3 loop spans 13 amino acids. This CDR3 is CASRGTAGNTIYF. The CDR3, as DNA: TGTGCCAGCAGAGGGACAGCTGGAAACACCATATATTTT.

This clonotype has ten or more counts. The J gene is TRBJ1-2, the V gene TRBV5-4; D is uncertain. CDR1 and CDR2 (germline): SGHNT, YYREEE (reference sequence). Trimming removed 3 bases at V and 3 bases at J, with 15 bases between. The CDR3 has 15 residues. CDR3 sequence: CASSSGISGDYGYTF. In DNA, the CDR3 is TGTGCCAGCAGCTCCGGGATCTCCGGCGACTATGGCTACACCTTC.

This sequence joins TRBV7-2 and TRBJ2-5; the match to TRBD2 covers 16 bases. J was trimmed by 5 bases and V by 4 bases; bases with no gene match: 7. The CDR3 consists of 17 residues. Germline V gene sequence: CDR1 SGHTA, CDR2 FQGNSA. CDR3 residues: CASSSGTSGGAGETQYF. The CDR3 DNA follows: TGTGCCAGCAGCTCCGGGACTAGCGGGGGGGCCGGGGAGACCCAGTACTTC.

This clonotype was recorded at least ten times. The genes are TRBV28 and TRBJ2-7; TRBD1 matches 11 bases. V lost 2 bases to trimming and J lost 5 bases; unmatched junction nucleotides: 11. Germline CDR1 MDHEN, CDR2 SYDVKM. The CDR3 runs 17 residues. The CDR3 region is CASSLAAEGQGAHEQYF. The CDR3 bases are TGTGCCAGCAGTTTAGCGGCGGAAGGACAGGGGGCCCACGAGCAGTACTTC.

The sample holds many counts of this clonotype. The genes are TRBV11-1 and TRBJ1-1; 8 bases line up with TRBD1. Germline-derived CDR1 and CDR2 are SGHAT and FQDESV (reference sequence). This CDR3 region has 17 residues. Unmatched junction bases numbered 15, after V lost 4 bases and J lost 5 bases. The DNA for the CDR3 is TGTGCCAGCAGCTCCCCGGACAGGGTAATGGTCAAAACTGAAGCTTTCTTT. This translates into CASSSPDRVMVKTEAFF.

This clonotype was seen many times. The chain employs TRBV7-9 and TRBJ1-1; 8 nucleotides line up with TRBD1. V was pared by 6 bases and J by 6 bases, with 12 bases of the junction left unmatched. The CDR3 sequence is 15 residues long. Germline-derived CDR1 and CDR2 are SEHNR and FQNEAQ (reference sequence). This chain's CDR3 is CASRSPRGRVPEAFF. Written as DNA, the CDR3 is TGTGCCAGCAGAAGCCCCAGGGGGCGAGTTCCTGAAGCTTTCTTT.

This clonotype has ten or more counts. The rearrangement joins TRBV7-2 to TRBJ2-1, with 9 positions matching TRBD2. The trim removed 5 bases at V and 8 bases at J, leaving 13 bases unmatched. Germline CDR1 is SGHTA and CDR2 is FQGNSA. The CDR3 contains 16 residues. The chain's CDR3 is CASSQTGGLASHEQFF. The CDR3 region has the DNA TGTGCCAGCAGCCAGACAGGCGGACTAGCGTCTCATGAGCAGTTCTTC.

This clonotype was counted between two and nine times. The rearrangement links TRBV6-2 or TRBV6-3 to TRBJ2-3; maybe TRBD2 (5 bases). The CDR3 has 14 residues. V gave up 6 bases and J gave up 6 bases, with 16 bases separating them. Germline lookup yields CDR1 MNHEY and CDR2 SVGEGT. CDR3 in amino acids: CASRATRLGDTQYF. DNA for the CDR3: TGTGCCAGCAGAGCCACTAGACTTGGCGATACGCAGTATTTT.

This clonotype has a count of ten or more. The J gene is TRBJ2-5, the V gene TRBV7-3, with D perhaps matching TRBD1 (5 bases). Germline V gene sequence: CDR1 SGHTA, CDR2 FQGTGA. The V end was cut by 5 bases, the J end by 7 bases, with 17 bases between. This CDR3 region has 14 residues. This chain's CDR3 is CASSLDGHSGTQYF. The CDR3 bases are TGTGCCAGCAGCCTGGACGGACATTCAGGGACCCAGTACTTC.